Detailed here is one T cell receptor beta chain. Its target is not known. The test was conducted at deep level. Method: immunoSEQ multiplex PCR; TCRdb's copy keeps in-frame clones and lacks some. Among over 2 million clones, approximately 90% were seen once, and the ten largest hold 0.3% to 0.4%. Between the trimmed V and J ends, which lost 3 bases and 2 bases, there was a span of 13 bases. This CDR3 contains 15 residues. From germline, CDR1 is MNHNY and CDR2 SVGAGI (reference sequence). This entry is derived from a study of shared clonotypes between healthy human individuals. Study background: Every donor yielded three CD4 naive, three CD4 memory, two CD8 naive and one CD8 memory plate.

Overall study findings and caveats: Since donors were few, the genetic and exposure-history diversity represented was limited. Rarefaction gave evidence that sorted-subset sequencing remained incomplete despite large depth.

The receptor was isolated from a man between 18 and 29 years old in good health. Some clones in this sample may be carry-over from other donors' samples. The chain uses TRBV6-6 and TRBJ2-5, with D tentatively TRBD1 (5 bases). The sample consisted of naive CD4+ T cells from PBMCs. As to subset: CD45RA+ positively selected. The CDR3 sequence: CASSYGHLLQETQYF. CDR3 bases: TGTGCCAGCAGTTATGGACACCTGCTACAAGAGACCCAGTACTTC.